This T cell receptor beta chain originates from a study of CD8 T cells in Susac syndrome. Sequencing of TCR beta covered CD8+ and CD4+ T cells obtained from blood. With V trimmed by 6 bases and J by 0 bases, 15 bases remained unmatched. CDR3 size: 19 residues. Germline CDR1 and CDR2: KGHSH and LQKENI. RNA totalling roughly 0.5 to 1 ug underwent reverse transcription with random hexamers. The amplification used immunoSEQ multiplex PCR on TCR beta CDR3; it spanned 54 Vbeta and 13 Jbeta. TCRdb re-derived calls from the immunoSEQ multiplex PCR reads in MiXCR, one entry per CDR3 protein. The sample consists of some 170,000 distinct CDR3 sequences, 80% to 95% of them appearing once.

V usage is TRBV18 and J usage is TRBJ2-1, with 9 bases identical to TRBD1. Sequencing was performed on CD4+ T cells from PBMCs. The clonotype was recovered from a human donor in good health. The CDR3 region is CASSRAGTGTGSSYNEQFF. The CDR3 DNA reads TGTGCCAGCTCGCGTGCCGGGACAGGGACCGGCAGCTCCTACAATGAGCAGTTCTTC.